The T cell receptor beta chain under discussion was sequenced for a study of chemoradiotherapy in HPV16-positive cancers. Study-wide results and caveats: Only two HPV16-positive patients supplied the functional HPV-specificity definition.

This CDR3 has 14 amino acids. The V segment lost 3 bases and the J segment 7 bases; nucleotides outside the gene matches: 6. Germline V CDR1 and CDR2: LNHDA, SQIVND (reference sequence). In regard to this clone: Its antigen is still unknown.

TCRdb's copy holds only in-frame clones and misses some; the assay was immunoSEQ multiplex PCR. The table records about 53,000 clones, roughly 90% of them present only once. The sequence was collected from a human donor with HPV-associated anogenital cancer. This material consisted of blood, taken from a patient who underwent chemoradiotherapy. The rearrangement joins TRBV19 to TRBJ1-5; the match to TRBD1 covers 7 bases. CDR3 in amino acids: CASSMGGQVQPQHF. The CDR3 DNA reads as TGTGCCAGTAGTATGGGAGGACAGGTCCAGCCCCAGCATTTT.